This entry concerns a single T cell receptor beta chain. This entry belongs to a study of T-cell reconstitution after alpha-beta-depleted transplantation in children. The TCRbeta library was prepared with unique molecular identifiers. Using its own MiXCR run on the PCR reads, TCRdb lists one record per CDR3 protein. The data hold approximately 640,000 distinct CDR3 sequences, with over 15% observed a single time. V lost 5 bases to trimming and J lost 0 bases; unmatched junction nucleotides: 10. CDR1 is MNHEY and CDR2 is SMNVEV in the germline V gene (reference sequence). This CDR3 has 17 amino acids. The source was PBMCs from the stem cell graft donor, collected from the stem cell graft. The clonotype was recovered from a human donor who donated a stem cell graft to a child with acute myeloid leukemia. V is TRBV27 and J is TRBJ2-1, with TRBD2 matching 7 bases. For the CDR3, the DNA is TGTGCCAGCAGTCCCCTTGGGGGGGGGAGCTCCTACAATGAGCAGTTCTTC. Translated, it gives CASSPLGGGSSYNEQFF.